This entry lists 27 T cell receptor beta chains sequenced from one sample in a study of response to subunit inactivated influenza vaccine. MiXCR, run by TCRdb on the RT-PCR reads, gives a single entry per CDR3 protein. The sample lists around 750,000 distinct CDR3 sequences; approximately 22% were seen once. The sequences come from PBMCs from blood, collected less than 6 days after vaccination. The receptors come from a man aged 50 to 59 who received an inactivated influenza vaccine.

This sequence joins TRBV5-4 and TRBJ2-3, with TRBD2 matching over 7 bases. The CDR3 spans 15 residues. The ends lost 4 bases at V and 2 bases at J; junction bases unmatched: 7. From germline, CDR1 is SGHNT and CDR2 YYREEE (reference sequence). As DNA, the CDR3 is TGTGCCAGCAGCCTAGGACTAGTAAACACAGATACGCAGTATTTT. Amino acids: CASSLGLVNTDTQYF. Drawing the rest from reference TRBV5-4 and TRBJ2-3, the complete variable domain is ETGVTQSPTHLIKTRGQQVTLRCSSQSGHNTVSWYQQALGQGPQFIFQYYREEENGRGNFPPRFSGLQFPNYSSELNVNALELDDSALYLCASSLGLVNTDTQYFGPGTRLTVL.

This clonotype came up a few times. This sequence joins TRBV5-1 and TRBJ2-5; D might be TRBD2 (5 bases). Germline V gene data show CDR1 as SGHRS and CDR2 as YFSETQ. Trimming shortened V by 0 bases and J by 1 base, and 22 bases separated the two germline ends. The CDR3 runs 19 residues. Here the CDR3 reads CASSLAGVLMRSSQETQYF. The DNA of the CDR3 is TGCGCCAGCAGCTTGGCCGGGGTATTGATGCGGAGCTCCCAAGAGACCCAGTACTTC. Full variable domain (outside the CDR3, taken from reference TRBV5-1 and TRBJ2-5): KAGVTQTPRYLIKTRGQQVTLSCSPISGHRSVSWYQQTPGQGLQFLFEYFSETQRNKGNFPGRFSGRQFSNSRSEMNVSTLELGDSALYLCASSLAGVLMRSSQETQYFGPGTRLLVL.

CDR3 nucleotide sequence: TGCGCCAGCAGCTTGCAAGAGGATGGCTACACCTTC. This sequence encodes CASSLQEDGYTF. V and J are TRBV5-1 and TRBJ1-2; the D is unclear. The CDR3 extends over 12 amino acids. V shed 1 base and J shed 6 bases, with 7 bases lying between them. CDR1 is SGHRS and CDR2 is YFSETQ in the germline V gene.

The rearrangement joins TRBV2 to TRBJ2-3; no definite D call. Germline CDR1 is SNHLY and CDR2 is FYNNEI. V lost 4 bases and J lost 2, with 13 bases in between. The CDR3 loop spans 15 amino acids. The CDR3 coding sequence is TGTGCCAGCAGTGCTGCACCCCCTTTCACAGATACGCAGTATTTT. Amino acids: CASSAAPPFTDTQYF.

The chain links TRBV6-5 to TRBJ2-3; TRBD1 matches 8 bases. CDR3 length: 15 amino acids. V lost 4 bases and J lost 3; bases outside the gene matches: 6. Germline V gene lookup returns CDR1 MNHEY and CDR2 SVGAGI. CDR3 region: CASSSPWTGTDTQYF. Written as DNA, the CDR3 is TGTGCCAGCAGTTCCCCTTGGACAGGGACAGATACGCAGTATTTT.

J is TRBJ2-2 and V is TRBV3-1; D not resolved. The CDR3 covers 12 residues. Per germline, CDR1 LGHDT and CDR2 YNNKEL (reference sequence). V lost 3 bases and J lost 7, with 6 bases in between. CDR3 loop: CASSQQDGELFF. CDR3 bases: TGTGCCAGCAGCCAGCAGGACGGGGAGCTGTTTTTT. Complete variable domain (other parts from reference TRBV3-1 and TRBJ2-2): DTAVSQTPKYLVTQMGNDKSIKCEQNLGHDTMYWYKQDSKKFLKIMFSYNNKELIINETVPNRFSPKSPDKAHLNLHINSLELGDSAVYFCASSQQDGELFFGEGSRLTVL.

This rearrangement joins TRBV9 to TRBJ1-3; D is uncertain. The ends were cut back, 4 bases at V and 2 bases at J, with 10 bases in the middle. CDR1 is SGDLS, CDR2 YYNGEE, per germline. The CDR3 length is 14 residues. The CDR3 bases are TGTGCCAGCAGCCCGGACTTGACTGGAAACACCATATATTTT. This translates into CASSPDLTGNTIYF.

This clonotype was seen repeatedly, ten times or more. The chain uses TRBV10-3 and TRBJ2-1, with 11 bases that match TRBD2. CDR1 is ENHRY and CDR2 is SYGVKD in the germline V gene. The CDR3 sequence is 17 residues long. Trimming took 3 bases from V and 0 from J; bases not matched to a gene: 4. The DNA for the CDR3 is TGTGCCATCAGTGACAGACTAGCGGGGAGCTCCTACAATGAGCAGTTCTTC. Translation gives CAISDRLAGSSYNEQFF.

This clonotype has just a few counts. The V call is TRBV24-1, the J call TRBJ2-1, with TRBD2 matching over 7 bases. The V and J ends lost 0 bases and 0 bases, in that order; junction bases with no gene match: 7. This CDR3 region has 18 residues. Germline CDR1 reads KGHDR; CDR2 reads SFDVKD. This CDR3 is CATSDLTQGLGSYNEQFF. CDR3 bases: TGTGCCACCAGTGATTTGACCCAAGGACTAGGCTCCTACAATGAGCAGTTCTTC.

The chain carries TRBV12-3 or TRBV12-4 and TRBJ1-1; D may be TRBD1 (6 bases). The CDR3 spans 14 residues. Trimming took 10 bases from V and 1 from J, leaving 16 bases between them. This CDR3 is CANQIGTQNTEAFF. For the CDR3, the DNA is TGTGCCAACCAAATCGGGACACAGAACACTGAAGCTTTCTTT.

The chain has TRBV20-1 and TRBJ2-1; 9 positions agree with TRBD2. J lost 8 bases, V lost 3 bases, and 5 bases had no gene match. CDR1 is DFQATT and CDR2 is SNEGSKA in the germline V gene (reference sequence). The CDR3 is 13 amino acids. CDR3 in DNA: TGCAGTGCTAGTGGCGGGGGGGTCCATGAGCAGTTCTTC. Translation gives CSASGGGVHEQFF.

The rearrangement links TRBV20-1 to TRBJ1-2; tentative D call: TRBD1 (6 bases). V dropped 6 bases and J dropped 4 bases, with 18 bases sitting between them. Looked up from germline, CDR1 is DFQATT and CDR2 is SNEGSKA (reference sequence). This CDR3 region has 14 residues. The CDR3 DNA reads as TGCAGTGCGGGAGACAGGAAGAATTTCTATGGCTACACCTTC. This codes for CSAGDRKNFYGYTF.

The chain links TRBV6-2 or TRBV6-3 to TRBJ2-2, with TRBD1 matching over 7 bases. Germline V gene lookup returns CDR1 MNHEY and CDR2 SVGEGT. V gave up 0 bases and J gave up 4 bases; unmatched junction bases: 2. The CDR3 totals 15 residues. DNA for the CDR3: TGTGCCAGCAGTTACTCGCGACAGGGCACCGGGGAGCTGTTTTTT. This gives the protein CASSYSRQGTGELFF.

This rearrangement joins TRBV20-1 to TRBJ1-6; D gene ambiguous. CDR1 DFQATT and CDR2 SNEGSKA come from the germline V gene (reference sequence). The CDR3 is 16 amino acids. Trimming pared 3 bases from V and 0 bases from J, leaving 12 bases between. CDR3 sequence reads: CSARTRYSSYNSPLHF. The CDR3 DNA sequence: TGCAGTGCTAGGACTCGCTATAGCTCCTATAATTCACCCCTCCACTTT.

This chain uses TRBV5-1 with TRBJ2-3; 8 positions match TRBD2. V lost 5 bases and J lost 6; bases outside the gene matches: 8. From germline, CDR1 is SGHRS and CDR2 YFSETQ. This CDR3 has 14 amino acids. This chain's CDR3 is CASSQGLVEDTQYF. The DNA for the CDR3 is TGCGCCAGCAGTCAGGGACTAGTTGAGGATACGCAGTATTTT. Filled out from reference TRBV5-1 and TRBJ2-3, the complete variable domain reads KAGVTQTPRYLIKTRGQQVTLSCSPISGHRSVSWYQQTPGQGLQFLFEYFSETQRNKGNFPGRFSGRQFSNSRSEMNVSTLELGDSALYLCASSQGLVEDTQYFGPGTRLTVL.

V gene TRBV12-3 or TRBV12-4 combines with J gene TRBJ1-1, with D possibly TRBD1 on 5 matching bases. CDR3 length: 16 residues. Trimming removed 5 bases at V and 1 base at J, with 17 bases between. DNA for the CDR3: TGTGCCAGCAGTCCACTCGGAACAGGTTCGAACACTGAAGCTTTCTTT. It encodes CASSPLGTGSNTEAFF.

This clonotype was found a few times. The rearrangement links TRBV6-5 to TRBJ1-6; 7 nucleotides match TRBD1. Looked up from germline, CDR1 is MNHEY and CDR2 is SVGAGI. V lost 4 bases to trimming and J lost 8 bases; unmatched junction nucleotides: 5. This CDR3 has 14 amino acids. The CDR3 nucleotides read TGTGCCAGCAGTTTACAGGGGAAGGATTCACCCCTCCACTTT. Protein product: CASSLQGKDSPLHF.

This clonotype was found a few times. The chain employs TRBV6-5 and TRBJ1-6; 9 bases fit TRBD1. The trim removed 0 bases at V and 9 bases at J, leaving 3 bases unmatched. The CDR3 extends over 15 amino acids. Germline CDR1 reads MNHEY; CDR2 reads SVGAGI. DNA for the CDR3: TGTGCCAGCAGTTACTCGGGACAGGGTTTTTCACCCCTCCACTTT. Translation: CASSYSGQGFSPLHF.

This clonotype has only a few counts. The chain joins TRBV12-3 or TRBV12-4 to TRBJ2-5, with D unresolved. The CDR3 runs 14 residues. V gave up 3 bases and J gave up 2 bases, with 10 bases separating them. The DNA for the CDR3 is TGTGCCAGCAGTTTTAGCACATTTCAAGAGACCCAGTACTTC. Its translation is CASSFSTFQETQYF.

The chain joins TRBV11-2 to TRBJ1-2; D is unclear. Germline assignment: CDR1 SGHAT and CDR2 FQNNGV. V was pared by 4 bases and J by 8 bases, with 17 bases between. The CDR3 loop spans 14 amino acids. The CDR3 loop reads CASSSEHRGWGYTF. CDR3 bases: TGTGCCAGCAGCTCGGAACACAGAGGCTGGGGCTACACCTTC.

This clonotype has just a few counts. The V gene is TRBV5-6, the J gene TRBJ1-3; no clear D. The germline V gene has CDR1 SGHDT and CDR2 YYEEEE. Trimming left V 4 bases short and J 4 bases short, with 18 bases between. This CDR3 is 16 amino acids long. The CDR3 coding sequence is TGTGCCAGCAGCCGCTTCATAGGTCGGGTCGGAAACACCATATATTTT. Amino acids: CASSRFIGRVGNTIYF.

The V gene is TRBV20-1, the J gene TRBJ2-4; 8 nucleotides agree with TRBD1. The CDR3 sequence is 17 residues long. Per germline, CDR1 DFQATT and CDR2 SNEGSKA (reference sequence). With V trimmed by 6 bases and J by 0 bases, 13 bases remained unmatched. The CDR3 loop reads CSALSPPGGAAKNIQYF. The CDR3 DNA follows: TGCAGTGCGCTATCACCCCCAGGGGGCGCAGCCAAAAACATTCAGTACTTC.

CDR3 coding DNA: TGTGCCAGCAGTCCCCGTTCACTAGCGGGAGGGCTTGCCTACGAGCAGTACTTC. This encodes CASSPRSLAGGLAYEQYF. V usage is TRBV6-2 or TRBV6-3 and J usage is TRBJ2-7; 13 bases map to TRBD2. Looked up from germline, CDR1 is MNHEY and CDR2 is SVGEGT. This CDR3 spans 18 amino acids. V was pared by 5 bases and J by 2 bases, with 12 bases of the junction left unmatched.

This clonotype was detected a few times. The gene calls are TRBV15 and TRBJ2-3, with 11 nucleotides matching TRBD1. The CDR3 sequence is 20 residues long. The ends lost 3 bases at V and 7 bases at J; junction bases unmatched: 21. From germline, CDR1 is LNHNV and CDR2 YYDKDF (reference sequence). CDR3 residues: CATSSVIRTGGDRPRNTQYF. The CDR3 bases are TGTGCCACCAGCAGTGTAATCAGGACAGGGGGCGATCGCCCCAGGAATACGCAGTATTTT.

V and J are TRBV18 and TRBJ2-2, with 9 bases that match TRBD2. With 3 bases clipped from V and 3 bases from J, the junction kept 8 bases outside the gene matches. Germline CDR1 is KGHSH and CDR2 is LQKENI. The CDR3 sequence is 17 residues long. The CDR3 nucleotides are TGTGCCAGCTCACCGTCGGCTAGCGGGATCGACACCGGGGAGCTGTTTTTT. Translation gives CASSPSASGIDTGELFF.

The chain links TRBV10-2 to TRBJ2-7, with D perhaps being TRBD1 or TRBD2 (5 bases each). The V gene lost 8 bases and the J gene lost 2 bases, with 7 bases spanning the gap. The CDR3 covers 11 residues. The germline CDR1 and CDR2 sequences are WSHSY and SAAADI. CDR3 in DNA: TGCGCCAGCCAGGGACCCTACGAGCAGTACTTC. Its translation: CASQGPYEQYF.

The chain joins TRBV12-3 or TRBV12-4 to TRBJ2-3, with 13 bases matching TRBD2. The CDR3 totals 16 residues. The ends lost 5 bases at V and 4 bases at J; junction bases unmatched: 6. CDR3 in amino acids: CASSTGTSGMSDTQYF. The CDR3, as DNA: TGTGCCAGCAGTACGGGGACTAGCGGGATGTCAGATACGCAGTATTTT.